This is a list of T cell receptor beta chains from one sample in a study of cytotoxic CD8 clonotypes in ibrutinib-treated CLL. TCRdb's copy holds only in-frame clones and misses some; the assay was immunoSEQ multiplex PCR. The top ten hold around 5.3% of the sample, which has roughly 300,000 clones, approximately 76% seen once. The specimen comprised PBMCs, sampled at disease progression, from a patient treated with ibrutinib. The receptors originated from a human donor with chronic lymphocytic leukemia. Both conserved end residues are trimmed from each CDR3. Not every row has a clone size; where given, it reads once, few, many or a size class.

CDR3	J	V	size
ASSFRLAGGPGNEQF	TRBJ2-1	TRBV5-1	.
ASSPSRARGPGELF	TRBJ2-2	TRBV7-2	.
SVDTESYEQY	TRBJ2-7	TRBV29-1	.
ASSTVWGTDTQY	TRBJ2-3	TRBV19	.
ASSLTAPDTQY	TRBJ2-3	TRBV10-1	.
ASSPDRNSNQPQH	TRBJ1-5	TRBV18	.
ASSFRGRRETQY	TRBJ2-5	TRBV7-3	.
ASSQGTGRYEQY	TRBJ2-7	TRBV4-3	.
ASSGGGFEQY	TRBJ2-7	TRBV9	.
ASSFRQGLAYEQY	TRBJ2-7	TRBV7-2	.
ASSLSRPKDNQPQH	TRBJ1-5	TRBV7-9	once
ASSADRGPNEQF	TRBJ2-1	TRBV9	.
ASSQGRPQH	TRBJ1-5	TRBV28	.
ASSLRYRDFSYEQY	TRBJ2-7	TRBV7-2	.
ASSPLPPRGPGTEAF	TRBJ1-1	TRBV28	.
ASSQNSFYGGMVTEAF	TRBJ1-1	TRBV14	.